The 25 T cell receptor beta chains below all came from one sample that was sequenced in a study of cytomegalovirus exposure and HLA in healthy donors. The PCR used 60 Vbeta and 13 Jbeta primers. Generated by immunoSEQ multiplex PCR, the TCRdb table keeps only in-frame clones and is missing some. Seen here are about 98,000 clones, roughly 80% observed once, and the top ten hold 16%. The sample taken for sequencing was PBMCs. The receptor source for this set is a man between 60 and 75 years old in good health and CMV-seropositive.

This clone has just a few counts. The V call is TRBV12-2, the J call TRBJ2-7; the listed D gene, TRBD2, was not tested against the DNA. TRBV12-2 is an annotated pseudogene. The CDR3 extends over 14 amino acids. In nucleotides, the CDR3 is TGTGCAAGTCGCCCCCGGGACTGCCTCCACGAGCAGTACTTC. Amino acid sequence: CASRPRDCLHEQYF.

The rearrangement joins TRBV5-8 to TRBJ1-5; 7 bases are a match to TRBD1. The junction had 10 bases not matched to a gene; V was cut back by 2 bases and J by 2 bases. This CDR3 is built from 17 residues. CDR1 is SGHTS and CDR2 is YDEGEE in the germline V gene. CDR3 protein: CASSFPGGEGGNQPQHF. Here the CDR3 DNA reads TGTGCCAGCAGCTTCCCAGGGGGAGAAGGGGGCAATCAGCCCCAGCATTTT.

This CDR3 is CASSLYGTSGTYEQYF. As DNA, the CDR3 is TGCGCCAGCAGCTTATATGGGACTAGCGGTACCTACGAGCAGTACTTC. The chain joins TRBV5-1 to TRBJ2-7, with TRBD2 matching 11 bases. Germline V gene data show CDR1 as SGHRS and CDR2 as YFSETQ. V trimming: 2 bases; J trimming: 2 bases; junction bases outside the gene matches: 6. The CDR3 loop spans 16 amino acids.

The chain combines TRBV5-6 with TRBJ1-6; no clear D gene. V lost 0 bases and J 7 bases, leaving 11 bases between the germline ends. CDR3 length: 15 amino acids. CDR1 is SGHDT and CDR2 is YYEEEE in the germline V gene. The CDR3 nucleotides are TGTGCCAGCAGCTTGGTGGAGGGCCTGAATTCACCCCTCCACTTT. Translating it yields CASSLVEGLNSPLHF.

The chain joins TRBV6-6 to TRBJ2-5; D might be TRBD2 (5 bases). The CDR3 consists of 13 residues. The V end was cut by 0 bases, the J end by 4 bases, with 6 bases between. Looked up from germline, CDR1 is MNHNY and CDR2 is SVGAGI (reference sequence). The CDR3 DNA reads TGTGCCAGCAGTTACTCGAGGGTAGAGACCCAGTACTTC. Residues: CASSYSRVETQYF.

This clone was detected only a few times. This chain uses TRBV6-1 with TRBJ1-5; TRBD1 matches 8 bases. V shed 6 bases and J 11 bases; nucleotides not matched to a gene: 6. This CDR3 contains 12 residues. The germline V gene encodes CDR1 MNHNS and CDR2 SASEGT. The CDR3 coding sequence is TGTGCCAGCAGCCGACAGACAGGGGCCCAGCATTTT. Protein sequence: CASSRQTGAQHF.

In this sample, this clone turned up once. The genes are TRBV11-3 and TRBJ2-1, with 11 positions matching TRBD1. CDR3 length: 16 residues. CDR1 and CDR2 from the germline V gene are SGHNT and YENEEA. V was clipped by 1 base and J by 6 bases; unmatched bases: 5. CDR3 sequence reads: CASSLGGQGVVNEQFF. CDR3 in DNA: TGTGCCAGCAGCTTAGGGGGACAGGGGGTGGTCAATGAGCAGTTCTTC. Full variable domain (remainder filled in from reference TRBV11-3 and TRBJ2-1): EAGVVQSPRYKIIEKKQPVAFWCNPISGHNTLYWYLQNLGQGPELLIRYENEEAVDDSQLPKDRFSAERLKGVDSTLKIQPAELGDSAVYLCASSLGGQGVVNEQFFGPGTRLTVL.

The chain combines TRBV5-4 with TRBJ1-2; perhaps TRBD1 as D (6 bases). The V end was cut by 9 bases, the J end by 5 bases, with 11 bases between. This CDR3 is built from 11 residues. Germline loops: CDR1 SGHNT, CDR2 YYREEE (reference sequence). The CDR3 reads CATGAQYGYTF. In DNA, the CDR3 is TGTGCCACAGGGGCGCAGTATGGCTACACCTTC. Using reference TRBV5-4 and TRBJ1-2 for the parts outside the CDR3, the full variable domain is ETGVTQSPTHLIKTRGQQVTLRCSSQSGHNTVSWYQQALGQGPQFIFQYYREEENGRGNFPPRFSGLQFPNYSSELNVNALELDDSALYLCATGAQYGYTFGSGTRLTVV.

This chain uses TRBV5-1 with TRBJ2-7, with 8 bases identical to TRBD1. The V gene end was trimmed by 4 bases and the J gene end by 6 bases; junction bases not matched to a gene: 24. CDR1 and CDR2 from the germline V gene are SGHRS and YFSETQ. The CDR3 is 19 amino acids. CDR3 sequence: CASSLGQGRIEFTTREQYF. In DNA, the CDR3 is TGCGCCAGCAGCCTCGGACAGGGTAGAATAGAATTCACTACGCGCGAGCAGTACTTC.

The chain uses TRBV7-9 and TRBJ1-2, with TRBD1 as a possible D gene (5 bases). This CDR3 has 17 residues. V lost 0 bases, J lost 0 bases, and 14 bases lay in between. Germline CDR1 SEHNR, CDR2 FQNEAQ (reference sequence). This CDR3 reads CASSLAGATVANYGYTF. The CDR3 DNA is TGTGCCAGCAGCTTAGCGGGCGCGACAGTAGCTAACTATGGCTACACCTTC.

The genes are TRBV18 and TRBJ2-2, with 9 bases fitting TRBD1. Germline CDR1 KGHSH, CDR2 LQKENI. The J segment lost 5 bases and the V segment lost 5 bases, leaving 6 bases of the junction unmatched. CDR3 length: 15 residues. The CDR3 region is CASSFGQGRTGELFF. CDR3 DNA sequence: TGTGCCAGCTCATTCGGACAGGGGAGGACCGGGGAGCTGTTTTTT.

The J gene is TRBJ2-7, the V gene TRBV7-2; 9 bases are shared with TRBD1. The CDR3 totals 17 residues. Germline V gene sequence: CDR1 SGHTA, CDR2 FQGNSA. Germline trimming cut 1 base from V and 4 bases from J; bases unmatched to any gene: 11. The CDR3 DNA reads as TGTGCCAGCAGCTTAGAAGGGACAGGGTTCCCTGGGTACGAGCAGTACTTC. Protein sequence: CASSLEGTGFPGYEQYF. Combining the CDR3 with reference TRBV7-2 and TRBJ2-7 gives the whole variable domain GAGVSQSPSNKVTEKGKDVELRCDPISGHTALYWYRQSLGQGLEFLIYFQGNSAPDKSGLPSDRFSAERTGGSVSTLTIQRTQQEDSAVYLCASSLEGTGFPGYEQYFGPGTRLTVT.

CDR3 in amino acids: CASSQLDRVGGQPQHF. DNA for the CDR3: TGTGCCAGCAGCCAGCTCGACAGGGTAGGGGGCCAGCCCCAGCATTTT. The chain joins TRBV4-2 to TRBJ1-5; 7 positions agree with TRBD1. After removal of 3 bases from V and 7 bases from J, the junction contained 12 bases not matched to a gene. CDR3 length equals 16 residues. Germline assignment: CDR1 LGHNA and CDR2 YNFKEQ.

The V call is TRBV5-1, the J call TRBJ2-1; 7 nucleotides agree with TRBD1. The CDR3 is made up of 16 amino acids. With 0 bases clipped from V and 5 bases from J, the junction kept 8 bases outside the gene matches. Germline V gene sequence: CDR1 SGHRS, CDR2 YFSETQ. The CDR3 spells CASSLGDRVKDNEQFF. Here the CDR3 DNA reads TGCGCCAGCAGCTTGGGCGACAGGGTCAAGGACAATGAGCAGTTCTTC.

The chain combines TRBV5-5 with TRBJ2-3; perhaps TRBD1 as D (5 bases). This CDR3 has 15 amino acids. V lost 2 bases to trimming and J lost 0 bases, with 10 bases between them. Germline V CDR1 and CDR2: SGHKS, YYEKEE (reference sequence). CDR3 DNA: TGTGCCAGCAGCTTTTGGCAGGGAAGCACAGATACGCAGTATTTT. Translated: CASSFWQGSTDTQYF.

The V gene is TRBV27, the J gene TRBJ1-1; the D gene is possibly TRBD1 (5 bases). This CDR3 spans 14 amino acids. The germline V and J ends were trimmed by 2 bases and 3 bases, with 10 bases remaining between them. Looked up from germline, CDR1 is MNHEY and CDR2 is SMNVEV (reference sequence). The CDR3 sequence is CASSLQGGHTEAFF. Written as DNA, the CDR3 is TGTGCCAGCAGTTTACAGGGTGGTCACACTGAAGCTTTCTTT.

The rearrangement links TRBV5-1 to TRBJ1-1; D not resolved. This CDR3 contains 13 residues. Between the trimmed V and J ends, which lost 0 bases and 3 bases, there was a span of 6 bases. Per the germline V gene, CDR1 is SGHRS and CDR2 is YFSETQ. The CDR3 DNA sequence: TGCGCCAGCAGCTTGGAACGGTACACTGAAGCTTTCTTT. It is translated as CASSLERYTEAFF.

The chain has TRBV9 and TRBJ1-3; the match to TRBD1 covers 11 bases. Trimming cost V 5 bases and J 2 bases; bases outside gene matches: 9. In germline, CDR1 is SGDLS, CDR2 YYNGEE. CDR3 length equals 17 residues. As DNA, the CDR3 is TGTGCCAGCAGACCTTCTGGGACAGGGGGAGCTGGAAACACCATATATTTT. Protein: CASRPSGTGGAGNTIYF.

The chain's CDR3 is CASSDSAYEQYF. The DNA of the CDR3 is TGTGCCAGTTCTGACAGCGCCTACGAGCAGTACTTC. The V gene is TRBV27, the J gene TRBJ2-7, with D maybe TRBD1 (5 bases). Per the germline V gene, CDR1 is MNHEY and CDR2 is SMNVEV (reference sequence). The CDR3 consists of 12 residues. Trimming shortened V by 9 bases and J by 2 bases, and 11 bases separated the two germline ends.

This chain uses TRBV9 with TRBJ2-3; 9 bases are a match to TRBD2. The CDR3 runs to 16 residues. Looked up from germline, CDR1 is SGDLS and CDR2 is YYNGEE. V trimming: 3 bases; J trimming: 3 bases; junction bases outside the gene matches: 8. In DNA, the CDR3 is TGTGCCAGCAGCGGAGCCGGGACTAGCCTTACAGATACGCAGTATTTT. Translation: CASSGAGTSLTDTQYF.

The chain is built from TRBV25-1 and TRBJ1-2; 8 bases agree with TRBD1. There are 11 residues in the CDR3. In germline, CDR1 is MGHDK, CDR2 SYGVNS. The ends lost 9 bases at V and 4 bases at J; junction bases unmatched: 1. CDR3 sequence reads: CASGQGYGYTF. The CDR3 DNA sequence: TGTGCCAGTGGACAGGGCTATGGCTACACCTTC.

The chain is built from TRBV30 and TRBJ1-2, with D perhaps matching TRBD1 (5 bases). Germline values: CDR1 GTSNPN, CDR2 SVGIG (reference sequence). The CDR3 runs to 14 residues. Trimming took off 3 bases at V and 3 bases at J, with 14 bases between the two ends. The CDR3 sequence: CAWSPGLIDYGYTF. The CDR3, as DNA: TGTGCCTGGAGCCCGGGACTTATAGACTATGGCTACACCTTC.

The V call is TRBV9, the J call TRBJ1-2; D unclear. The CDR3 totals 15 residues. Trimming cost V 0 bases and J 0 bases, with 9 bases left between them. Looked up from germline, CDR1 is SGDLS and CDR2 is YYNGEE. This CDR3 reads CASSVGGSANYGYTF. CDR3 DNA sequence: TGTGCCAGCAGCGTAGGAGGCAGCGCTAACTATGGCTACACCTTC.

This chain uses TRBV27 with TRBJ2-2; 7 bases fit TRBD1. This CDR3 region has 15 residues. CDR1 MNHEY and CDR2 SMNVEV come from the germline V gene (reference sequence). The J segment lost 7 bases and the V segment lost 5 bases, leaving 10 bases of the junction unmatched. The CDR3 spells CASSPGTELNGELFF. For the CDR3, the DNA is TGTGCCAGCAGTCCCGGGACAGAACTTAACGGGGAGCTGTTTTTT.

As DNA, the CDR3 is TGTGCCATCAGGGACAGGGCGGAGACCCAGTACTTC. It is translated as CAIRDRAETQYF. The chain is built from TRBV10-3 and TRBJ2-5; 8 positions match TRBD1. Germline CDR1 and CDR2: ENHRY and SYGVKD. The CDR3 is 12 amino acids. Trimming at V came to 6 bases and at J to 5 bases, leaving 2 bases not matched to a gene.